Below, 14 T cell receptor beta chains from the same sample are listed, as sequenced in a study of spatial heterogeneity in lung cancer (dated by TCRdb to 2018 to 2020). This specimen's time point label, interpreted: sample taken at primary tumor resection. For TCR sequencing, whole RNA was extracted from tumor and nontumor lung tissue, or from cryopreserved PBMC samples, and no cell sorting was done. The library was produced with 5' RACE. For sequencing, a NextSeq 500 was employed. The raw public reads went through TCRdb reprocessing: fastp at Q25, MiXCR clone calling, in-frame beta chains kept. Entries are consolidated by CDR3 protein sequence, retaining the most common genes and DNA. A total of about 85,000 distinct CDR3 sequences appear in this sample, 15% to 25% of them only once. 5.5% to 7% of the sample lies in the top ten. Here the sequenced sample was PBMCs, taken at surgery. These receptors were collected from a male donor with early-stage non-small cell lung cancer.

This chain joins TRBV10-3 and TRBJ2-5; 9 bases are a match to TRBD1. With V trimmed by 5 bases and J by 3 bases, 10 bases remained unmatched. The CDR3 length is 16 residues. Germline V CDR1 and CDR2: ENHRY, SYGVKD. DNA of the CDR3: TGTGCCATCAGTTCCGGGACAGGGTTTGAGGAAGAGACCCAGTACTTC. This codes for CAISSGTGFEEETQYF.

This clonotype was counted at least ten times. The rearrangement uses TRBV5-1 and TRBJ1-1; D unclear. The germline gives CDR1 SGHRS, CDR2 YFSETQ. This CDR3 has 14 residues. Trimming took off 0 bases at V and 1 base at J, with 7 bases between the two ends. The CDR3 loop is CASSLGPPNTEAFF. DNA for the CDR3: TGCGCCAGCAGCTTGGGACCCCCGAACACTGAAGCTTTCTTT.

This clonotype was seen only a few times. The genes are TRBV27 and TRBJ1-1, with TRBD1 identical over 9 bases. There are 14 residues in the CDR3. The germline V gene has CDR1 MNHEY and CDR2 SMNVEV (reference sequence). Trimming at V came to 4 bases and at J to 5 bases, leaving 5 bases not matched to a gene. The CDR3: CASSYRGRGTEAFF. The CDR3, as DNA: TGTGCCAGCAGTTACAGGGGGCGAGGGACTGAAGCTTTCTTT.

This clonotype showed up just a few times. The genes are TRBV7-9 and TRBJ2-5; D remains ambiguous. The V gene's germline CDR1 is SEHNR and CDR2 FQNEAQ (reference sequence). The CDR3 extends over 15 amino acids. V gave up 5 bases and J gave up 5 bases, with 18 bases separating them. The CDR3 loop reads CASSASGKPEETQYF. The CDR3 nucleotides read TGTGCCAGCAGCGCCTCGGGCAAGCCCGAGGAGACCCAGTACTTC.

The J gene is TRBJ2-7, the V gene TRBV7-8, with D perhaps TRBD1 (6 bases). The CDR3 contains 18 residues. Germline lookup yields CDR1 SGHVS and CDR2 FQNEAQ. Trimming pared 1 base from V and 5 bases from J, leaving 24 bases between. The CDR3 loop is CASSLVSTTGGQLNEQYF. The CDR3, as DNA: TGTGCCAGCAGCTTAGTTAGTACGACTGGGGGACAACTCAACGAGCAGTACTTC.

This clonotype was seen a few times. The V call is TRBV7-9, the J call TRBJ2-3; possible D gene TRBD2, 7 bases. Between the trimmed V and J ends, which lost 11 bases and 2 bases, there was a span of 14 bases. In germline, CDR1 is SEHNR, CDR2 FQNEAQ (reference sequence). The CDR3 runs to 13 residues. The CDR3 DNA sequence: TGTGCCTTGTCGGCGGGGGCCACAGATACGCAGTATTTT. Translated, it gives CALSAGATDTQYF.

The CDR3 coding sequence is TGTGCCAGCAGTGCCGGACAGCTTGGCTACACCTTC. This sequence encodes CASSAGQLGYTF. The genes are TRBV28 and TRBJ1-2; D is possibly TRBD1 (6 bases). This CDR3 contains 12 residues. V lost 5 bases and J lost 7, with 11 bases in between. Germline values: CDR1 MDHEN, CDR2 SYDVKM.

This clonotype was picked up a small number of times. The rearrangement uses TRBV28 and TRBJ2-5; 8 bases map to TRBD2. CDR3 size: 15 residues. The germline CDR1 and CDR2 sequences are MDHEN and SYDVKM. V trimming: 2 bases; J trimming: 2 bases; junction bases outside the gene matches: 4. The DNA for the CDR3 is TGTGCCAGCAGTTTAGTAGCGGGATTTCAAGAGACCCAGTACTTC. Amino acid sequence: CASSLVAGFQETQYF.

This clonotype was observed a handful of times. CDR3: CSPSSADSYNEQFF. DNA for the CDR3: TGCAGTCCCAGCTCAGCGGACTCCTACAATGAGCAGTTCTTC. The chain joins TRBV20-1 to TRBJ2-1, with D possibly being TRBD2 (5 bases). V lost 8 bases, J lost 0 bases, and 14 bases lay in between. CDR1 is DFQATT and CDR2 is SNEGSKA in the germline V gene (reference sequence). The CDR3 is 14 residues long.

This clonotype has only a few counts. The rearrangement joins TRBV24-1 to TRBJ2-5; D uncertain. Germline lookup yields CDR1 KGHDR and CDR2 SFDVKD. The CDR3 length is 14 residues. Trimming stripped 3 bases from V and 2 bases from J, with 9 bases between. For the CDR3, the DNA is TGTGCCACCAGTGATACGACACAACAAGAGACCCAGTACTTC. The encoded protein is CATSDTTQQETQYF.

The gene calls are TRBV20-1 and TRBJ2-1, with 10 bases identical to TRBD2. There are 16 residues in the CDR3. Germline V CDR1 and CDR2: DFQATT, SNEGSKA (reference sequence). J lost 5 bases, V lost 5 bases, and 12 bases had no gene match. The CDR3 DNA reads as TGCAGTGCTCCCGGGGCTAGCGGGAGAAATGACAATGAGCAGTTCTTC. Its protein is CSAPGASGRNDNEQFF.

The chain links TRBV19 to TRBJ2-2; 10 bases are shared with TRBD1. CDR1 and CDR2 from the germline V gene are LNHDA and SQIVND (reference sequence). The trim removed 4 bases at V and 2 bases at J, leaving 4 bases unmatched. The CDR3 runs to 16 residues. The DNA for the CDR3 is TGTGCCAGTAGTAGGGGACAGGGGATCAACACCGGGGAGCTGTTTTTT. Protein sequence: CASSRGQGINTGELFF.

This clonotype was seen ten or more times. DNA for the CDR3: TGTGCCAGCAGCTTAGCCCCCGGGACAGGGGGCGAGCAGTACTTC. Its protein is CASSLAPGTGGEQYF. This chain uses TRBV7-2 with TRBJ2-7; 11 bases agree with TRBD1. This CDR3 has 15 amino acids. V dropped 0 bases and J dropped 6; count of bases not matched to a gene: 4. Germline V gene data show CDR1 as SGHTA and CDR2 as FQGNSA.

This clonotype has just a few counts. The chain is built from TRBV28 and TRBJ1-5; a possible D gene is TRBD1 (6 bases). Trimming took off 7 bases at V and 6 bases at J, with 16 bases between the two ends. This CDR3 contains 14 residues. The V gene's germline CDR1 is MDHEN and CDR2 SYDVKM. The CDR3 here is CASNPRQDAQPQHF. Here the CDR3 DNA reads TGTGCCAGCAACCCCCGACAGGACGCTCAGCCCCAGCATTTT.